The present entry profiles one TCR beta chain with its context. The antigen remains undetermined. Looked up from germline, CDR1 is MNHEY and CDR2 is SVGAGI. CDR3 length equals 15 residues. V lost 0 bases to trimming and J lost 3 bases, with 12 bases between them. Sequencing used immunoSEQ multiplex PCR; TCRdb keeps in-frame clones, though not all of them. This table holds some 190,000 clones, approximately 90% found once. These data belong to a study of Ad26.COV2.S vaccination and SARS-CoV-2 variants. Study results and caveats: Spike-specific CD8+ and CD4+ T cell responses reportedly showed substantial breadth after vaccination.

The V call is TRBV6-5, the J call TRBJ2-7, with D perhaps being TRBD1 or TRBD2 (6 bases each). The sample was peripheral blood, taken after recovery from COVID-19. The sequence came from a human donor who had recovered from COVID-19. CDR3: CASSYSRGALYEQYF. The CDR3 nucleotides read TGTGCCAGCAGTTACTCGAGGGGGGCCCTCTACGAGCAGTACTTC.